The clone carrying this T cell receptor (beta chain) was picked up many times. What it binds is unknown. Patients showing uncontrolled infection, other autoimmune disease, pregnancy or lactation were ineligible. The sample belongs to a study of T cells in Graves' hyperthyroidism and ophthalmopathy. General study findings and limits: Also found in blood were most expanded thyroid clonotypes above 0.001.

RNA transcripts served as the template for amplifying TCR beta CDR3 regions. First-round RT-PCR of the TCR CDR3 relied on the HTBI primer set. TCRdb reanalysed the multiplex PCR reads using MiXCR and keeps one entry per CDR3 protein. Among hundreds of thousands of distinct CDR3 sequences, 14% were seen once, and the ten largest hold about a tenth. The germline gives CDR1 DFQATT, CDR2 SNEGSKA (reference sequence). The CDR3 runs 10 residues. Sequenced sample: blood. V and J are TRBV20-1 and TRBJ1-1; no clear D. This receptor was taken from a woman under 30 with Graves' hyperthyroidism. The CDR3 DNA follows: TGCGGGCCGGGGAACACTGAAGCTTTCTTT. This gives the protein CGPGNTEAFF.